The 28 T cell receptor beta chains reported below all come from one sample, sequenced in a study of cytomegalovirus exposure and HLA in healthy donors. The PCR used 60 Vbeta and 13 Jbeta primers. TCRdb's copy holds only in-frame clones and misses some; the assay was immunoSEQ multiplex PCR. This table has about 120,000 clones, around 80% appearing once. The material sequenced was PBMCs. These receptors all come from a female donor in good health and CMV-seropositive.

This chain links TRBV7-3 with TRBJ1-6; the D is unclear. Germline V gene lookup returns CDR1 SGHTA and CDR2 FQGTGA. With 4 bases removed from V and 7 bases from J, the gap between germline ends came to 8 bases. The CDR3 is 13 residues long. The CDR3 DNA sequence: TGTGCCAGCAGCTCCGAGATGAATTCACCCCTCCACTTT. Its translation: CASSSEMNSPLHF.

The rearrangement links TRBV9 to TRBJ1-5, with 7 bases fitting TRBD1. The CDR3 is made up of 15 amino acids. The V and J ends lost 3 bases and 6 bases, in that order; junction bases with no gene match: 9. Germline CDR1 SGDLS, CDR2 YYNGEE. The CDR3 loop is CASSAGTARGQPQHF. CDR3 DNA sequence: TGTGCCAGCAGCGCAGGGACAGCAAGAGGTCAGCCCCAGCATTTT.

The chain employs TRBV14 and TRBJ1-2; 8 bases are a match to TRBD1. V lost 1 base and J lost 4; bases outside the gene matches: 8. Germline CDR1 and CDR2: SGHDN and FVKESK. There are 16 residues in the CDR3. The CDR3, as DNA: TGTGCCAGCAGCCAAGGCGTCAGGGGGCTCCGCTATGGCTACACCTTC. Translation gives CASSQGVRGLRYGYTF.

This chain joins TRBV5-4 and TRBJ1-2, with D possibly TRBD1 on 6 matching bases. Germline CDR1 is SGHNT and CDR2 is YYREEE (reference sequence). CDR3 length: 17 amino acids. Deletions cut 0 bases from V and 4 bases from J, with 19 bases between. Here the CDR3 DNA reads TGTGCCAGCAGCTTGGCCGGGGGGCAGGGTAGGGGCTATGGCTACACCTTC. Translated: CASSLAGGQGRGYGYTF.

This clone came up once. V gene TRBV27 combines with J gene TRBJ1-1; D unclear. Trimming left V 8 bases short and J 1 base short, with 14 bases between. This CDR3 spans 14 amino acids. Germline V gene sequence: CDR1 MNHEY, CDR2 SMNVEV (reference sequence). For the CDR3, the DNA is TGTGCCAGCTGGAGGGCCGAAGAGAACACTGAAGCTTTCTTT. It codes for CASWRAEENTEAFF.

The V call is TRBV7-9, the J call TRBJ1-6; 7 bases line up with TRBD1. There are 16 residues in the CDR3. J was trimmed by 7 bases and V by 4 bases; bases with no gene match: 10. CDR1 is SEHNR, CDR2 FQNEAQ, per germline (reference sequence). CDR3 protein: CASSSTSGQSNSPLHF. The CDR3 bases are TGTGCCAGCAGCTCTACCTCGGGACAGTCCAATTCACCCCTCCACTTT.

The chain is built from TRBV5-5 and TRBJ1-3, with a possible D match to TRBD1 (5 bases). The CDR3 contains 18 residues. Germline assignment: CDR1 SGHKS and CDR2 YYEKEE (reference sequence). Trimming stripped 0 bases from V and 0 bases from J, with 16 bases between. The CDR3 is CASSLAATGGGSGNTIYF. For the CDR3, the DNA is TGTGCCAGCAGCTTGGCCGCAACTGGCGGGGGCTCTGGAAACACCATATATTTT. The whole variable domain, remainder taken from reference TRBV5-5 and TRBJ1-3, is DAGVTQSPTHLIKTRGQQVTLRCSPISGHKSVSWYQQVLGQGPQFIFQYYEKEERGRGNFPDRFSARQFPNYSSELNVNALLLGDSALYLCASSLAATGGGSGNTIYFGEGSWLTVV.

This clone was observed a few times. The rearrangement joins TRBV10-2 to TRBJ2-3; 11 bases map to TRBD2. Germline CDR1 and CDR2: WSHSY and SAAADI. Trimming at V came to 10 bases and at J to 1 base, leaving 1 base not matched to a gene. This CDR3 has 13 residues. DNA for the CDR3: TGCGCCACACTAGCGGGGGGCACAGATACGCAGTATTTT. Its translation is CATLAGGTDTQYF.

The sample holds one count of this clone. The rearrangement joins TRBV6-4 to TRBJ1-1; 8 bases map to TRBD1. CDR3 length: 13 amino acids. Germline CDR1 is MRHNA and CDR2 is SNTAGT. V shed 4 bases, J shed 3 bases, and the junction held 1 base outside the gene matches. CDR3 loop: CASSVDRDTEAFF. CDR3 sequence (DNA): TGTGCCAGCAGTGTGGACAGGGACACTGAAGCTTTCTTT.

This chain links TRBV19 with TRBJ2-1, with 10 nucleotides matching TRBD2. Unmatched junction bases numbered 7, after V lost 6 bases and J lost 8 bases. The CDR3 length is 14 residues. Germline-derived CDR1 and CDR2 are LNHDA and SQIVND (reference sequence). CDR3 coding DNA: TGTGCCAGTAGCCAGCGGGGGGGCAGGGATGAGCAGTTCTTC. Amino acid sequence: CASSQRGGRDEQFF.

The V and J genes are TRBV11-2 and TRBJ2-1; maybe TRBD1 (6 bases). The germline V gene has CDR1 SGHAT and CDR2 FQNNGV. The CDR3 contains 15 residues. Between the trimmed V and J ends, which lost 5 bases and 3 bases, there was a span of 14 bases. The CDR3 DNA sequence: TGTGCCAGCAGCGAACTGGGACAAATCTACAATGAGCAGTTCTTC. Translation gives CASSELGQIYNEQFF.

This clone was detected only a few times. This chain connects TRBV6-5 to TRBJ1-1; D is ambiguous. Germline CDR1 and CDR2: MNHEY and SVGAGI. Trimming left V 2 bases short and J 2 bases short, with 9 bases between. The CDR3 has 14 residues. The CDR3 DNA follows: TGTGCCAGCAGTTACCCCGGTCCCAACACTGAAGCTTTCTTT. This codes for CASSYPGPNTEAFF.

CDR3 sequence: CASSVATGVGGQETQYF. CDR3 in DNA: TGTGCCAGCAGCGTAGCTACAGGGGTCGGGGGTCAAGAGACCCAGTACTTC. The chain employs TRBV9 and TRBJ2-5; TRBD1 is a possible D gene (7 bases). Germline CDR1 SGDLS, CDR2 YYNGEE. V was trimmed by 0 bases and J by 2 bases, leaving 17 bases between them. The length of the CDR3 is 17 residues.

The chain has TRBV4-3 and TRBJ2-7; TRBD1 might be the D (5 bases). The CDR3 has 15 amino acids. Germline assignment: CDR1 LGHNA and CDR2 YSLEER. V was trimmed by 0 bases and J by 2 bases, leaving 11 bases between them. Written as DNA, the CDR3 is TGCGCCAGCAGCCAAGATCTTCAGGGCCCCTACGAGCAGTACTTC. Encoded protein: CASSQDLQGPYEQYF.

CDR3 sequence (DNA): TGTGCCAGCAGGAATCAGGGTCAGTCCTATAATTCACCCCTCCACTTT. This encodes CASRNQGQSYNSPLHF. The chain joins TRBV2 to TRBJ1-6, with D perhaps matching TRBD1 (5 bases). Looked up from germline, CDR1 is SNHLY and CDR2 is FYNNEI. The ends were cut back, 6 bases at V and 1 base at J, with 13 bases in the middle. This CDR3 region has 16 residues.

The chain employs TRBV2 and TRBJ1-2, with TRBD1 identical over 9 bases. Germline trimming cut 4 bases from V and 4 bases from J; bases unmatched to any gene: 7. CDR1 SNHLY and CDR2 FYNNEI come from the germline V gene. The CDR3 has 15 amino acids. CDR3 residues: CASSAPRTGAYGYTF. The CDR3, as DNA: TGTGCCAGCAGTGCCCCCCGGACAGGGGCCTATGGCTACACCTTC.

The chain carries TRBV7-2 and TRBJ1-2; 10 bases agree with TRBD1. The CDR3 extends over 17 amino acids. V was clipped by 1 base and J by 5 bases; unmatched bases: 10. The germline CDR1 and CDR2 sequences are SGHTA and FQGNSA. The CDR3 coding sequence is TGTGCCAGCAGCTTAGTACCACCGGGACAGGGGACTTATGGCTACACCTTC. Protein sequence: CASSLVPPGQGTYGYTF.

This chain's CDR3 is CATKTNPGNSPLHF. In nucleotides, the CDR3 is TGTGCCACTAAAACCAACCCGGGGAACTCACCCCTCCACTTT. V usage is TRBV28 and J usage is TRBJ1-6; D is undetermined. CDR3 size: 14 residues. From germline, CDR1 is MDHEN and CDR2 SYDVKM. The V and J ends lost 10 bases and 10 bases respectively, with 20 bases between them.

The chain carries TRBV5-1 and TRBJ2-1; TRBD2 matches 12 bases. This CDR3 is 17 amino acids long. The germline V gene has CDR1 SGHRS and CDR2 YFSETQ. V trimming: 3 bases; J trimming: 7 bases; junction bases outside the gene matches: 11. In DNA, the CDR3 is TGCGCCAGCAGCTCCACCCCCCCTAGCGGGGGGGGAAATGAGCAGTTCTTC. It yields the protein CASSSTPPSGGGNEQFF.

The chain recombines TRBV6-4 with TRBJ2-1, with 9 bases that match TRBD2. CDR3 length equals 16 residues. J was trimmed by 8 bases and V by 6 bases; bases with no gene match: 14. Germline V gives CDR1 MRHNA, CDR2 SNTAGT. In DNA, the CDR3 is TGTGCCAGCAGCCCCGTTGCGGGGCGGGGGGGCGATGAGCAGTTCTTC. It codes for CASSPVAGRGGDEQFF.

The V gene is TRBV30, the J gene TRBJ2-3, with 7 bases lining up with TRBD2. The germline V gene encodes CDR1 GTSNPN and CDR2 SVGIG (reference sequence). The CDR3 length is 14 residues. V lost 3 bases and J lost 6; bases outside the gene matches: 9. In nucleotides, the CDR3 is TGTGCCTGGAGAACCGGGGAGGGGCTTGATACGCAGTATTTT. Its translation: CAWRTGEGLDTQYF.

This rearrangement joins TRBV6-5 to TRBJ2-7; TRBD1 matches at 9 bases. J was trimmed by 6 bases and V by 6 bases; bases with no gene match: 12. Germline-derived CDR1 and CDR2 are MNHEY and SVGAGI. The CDR3 is 15 amino acids. The CDR3 nucleotides are TGTGCCAGCAGCAAACCGGGACAGGGAAGATCCGAGCAGTACTTC. This encodes CASSKPGQGRSEQYF.

The chain links TRBV29-1 to TRBJ1-4, with a weak D call TRBD1 (6 bases). Germline loops: CDR1 SQVTM, CDR2 ANQGSEA. Trimming took 4 bases from V and 4 from J, leaving 10 bases between them. The CDR3 length is 13 residues. CDR3 sequence: CSVGDRINEKLFF. CDR3 sequence (DNA): TGCAGCGTTGGTGACAGGATTAATGAAAAACTGTTTTTT.

The rearrangement uses TRBV7-9 and TRBJ1-1; D gene unclear. The CDR3 sequence is 16 residues long. V was pared by 5 bases and J by 0 bases, with 16 bases between. The germline gives CDR1 SEHNR, CDR2 FQNEAQ (reference sequence). The CDR3 region is CASSHAPTPVNTEAFF. The CDR3 bases are TGTGCCAGCAGCCACGCGCCAACTCCGGTGAACACTGAAGCTTTCTTT.

This chain connects TRBV30 to TRBJ1-1; tentative D call: TRBD1 (6 bases). CDR3 length equals 14 residues. The germline gives CDR1 GTSNPN, CDR2 SVGIG (reference sequence). Trimming pared 0 bases from V and 4 bases from J, leaving 12 bases between. CDR3 DNA sequence: TGTGCCTGGAGTGTCGTTAGGGGGGGCACTGAAGCTTTCTTT. Its protein product is CAWSVVRGGTEAFF.

The V gene is TRBV9, the J gene TRBJ2-5, with 10 nucleotides matching TRBD2. Trimming took 0 bases from V and 3 from J; bases not matched to a gene: 8. There are 17 residues in the CDR3. Per germline, CDR1 SGDLS and CDR2 YYNGEE. CDR3 loop: CASSVGERGGIEETQYF. For the CDR3, the DNA is TGTGCCAGCAGCGTAGGCGAGCGGGGGGGCATTGAAGAGACCCAGTACTTC.

This rearrangement joins TRBV5-5 to TRBJ1-5; TRBD1 matches at 9 bases. Per the germline V gene, CDR1 is SGHKS and CDR2 is YYEKEE (reference sequence). Unmatched junction bases numbered 7, after V lost 4 bases and J lost 2 bases. This CDR3 has 16 amino acids. CDR3 amino acids: CASSPGQGGGNQPQHF. Here the CDR3 DNA reads TGTGCCAGCAGCCCGGGACAGGGAGGCGGCAATCAGCCCCAGCATTTT.

The chain couples TRBV7-2 to TRBJ1-2, with D tentatively TRBD1 (5 bases). Trimming removed 0 bases from V and 2 bases from J, with 13 bases in between. Germline loops: CDR1 SGHTA, CDR2 FQGNSA. The CDR3 spans 16 residues. CDR3 DNA sequence: TGTGCCAGCAGCTTAGCGCTAAACGGGGGGAACTATGGCTACACCTTC. This translates into CASSLALNGGNYGYTF.